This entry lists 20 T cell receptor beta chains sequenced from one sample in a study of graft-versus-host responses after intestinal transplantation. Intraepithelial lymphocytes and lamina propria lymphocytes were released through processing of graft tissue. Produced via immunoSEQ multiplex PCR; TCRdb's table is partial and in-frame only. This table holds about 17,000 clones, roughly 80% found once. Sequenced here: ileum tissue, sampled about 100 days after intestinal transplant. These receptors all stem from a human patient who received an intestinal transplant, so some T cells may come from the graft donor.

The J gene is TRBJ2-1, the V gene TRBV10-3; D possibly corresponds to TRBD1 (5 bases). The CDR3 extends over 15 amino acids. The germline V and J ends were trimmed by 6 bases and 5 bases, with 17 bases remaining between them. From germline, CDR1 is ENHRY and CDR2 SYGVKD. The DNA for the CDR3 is TGTGCCATCAGCGACGCCGGCAGGGCCAACAATGAGCAGTTCTTC. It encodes CAISDAGRANNEQFF.

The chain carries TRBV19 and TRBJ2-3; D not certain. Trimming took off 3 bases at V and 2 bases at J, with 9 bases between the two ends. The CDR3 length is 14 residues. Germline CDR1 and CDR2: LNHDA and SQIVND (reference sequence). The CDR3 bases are TGTGCCAGTAGTATCTGGGTTTACACAGATACGCAGTATTTT. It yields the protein CASSIWVYTDTQYF.

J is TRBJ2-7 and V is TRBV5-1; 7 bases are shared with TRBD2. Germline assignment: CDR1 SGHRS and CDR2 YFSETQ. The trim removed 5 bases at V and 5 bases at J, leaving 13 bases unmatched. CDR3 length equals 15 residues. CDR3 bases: TGCGCCAGCAGTCGTAATATCCGGGAGGCCCACGAGCAGTACTTC. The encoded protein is CASSRNIREAHEQYF.

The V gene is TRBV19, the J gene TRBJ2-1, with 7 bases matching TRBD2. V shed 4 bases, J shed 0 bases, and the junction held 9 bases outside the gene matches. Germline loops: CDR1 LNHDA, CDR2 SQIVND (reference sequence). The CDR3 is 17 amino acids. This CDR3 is CASSRGFSGSSYNEQFF. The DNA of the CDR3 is TGTGCCAGTAGTAGAGGGTTTAGCGGGTCCTCCTACAATGAGCAGTTCTTC. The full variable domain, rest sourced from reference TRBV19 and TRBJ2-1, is DGGITQSPKYLFRKEGQNVTLSCEQNLNHDAMYWYRQDPGQGLRLIYYSQIVNDFQKGDIAEGYSVSREKKESFPLTVTSAQKNPTAFYLCASSRGFSGSSYNEQFFGPGTRLTVL.

The CDR3 here is CASSDTSGGSSEQFF. The CDR3 DNA is TGTGCCAGCAGCGACACTTCGGGAGGTTCAAGTGAGCAGTTCTTC. This chain uses TRBV9 with TRBJ2-1, with TRBD2 matching 7 bases. After removal of 3 bases from V and 9 bases from J, the junction contained 12 bases not matched to a gene. The V gene's germline CDR1 is SGDLS and CDR2 YYNGEE. CDR3 length: 15 residues.

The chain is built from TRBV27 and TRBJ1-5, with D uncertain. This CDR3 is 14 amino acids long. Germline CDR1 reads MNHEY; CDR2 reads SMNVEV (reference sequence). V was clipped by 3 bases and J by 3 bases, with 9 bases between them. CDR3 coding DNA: TGTGCCAGCAGTTTTTCCCCGTACAATCAGCCCCAGCATTTT. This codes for CASSFSPYNQPQHF.

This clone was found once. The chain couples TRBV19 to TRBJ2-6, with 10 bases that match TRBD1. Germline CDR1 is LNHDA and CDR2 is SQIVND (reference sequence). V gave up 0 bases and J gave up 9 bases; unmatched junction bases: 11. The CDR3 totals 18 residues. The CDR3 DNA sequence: TGTGCCAGTAGTATAGAGGGGGACAGGGGTTGGAACGGCAACGTCCTGACTTTC. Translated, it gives CASSIEGDRGWNGNVLTF.

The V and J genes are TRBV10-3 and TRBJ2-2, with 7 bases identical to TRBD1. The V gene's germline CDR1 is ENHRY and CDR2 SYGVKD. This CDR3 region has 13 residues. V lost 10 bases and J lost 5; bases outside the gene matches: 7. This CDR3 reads CATGQRMTGELFF. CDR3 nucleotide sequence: TGTGCCACGGGACAGCGTATGACCGGGGAGCTGTTTTTT.

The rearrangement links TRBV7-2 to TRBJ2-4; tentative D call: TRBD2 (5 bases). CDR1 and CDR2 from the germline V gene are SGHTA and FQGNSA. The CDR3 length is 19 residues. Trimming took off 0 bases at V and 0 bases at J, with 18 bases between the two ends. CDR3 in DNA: TGTGCCAGCAGCTTAGCGCGGGCAGAAGGTCTTCTAGCCAAAAACATTCAGTACTTC. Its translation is CASSLARAEGLLAKNIQYF.

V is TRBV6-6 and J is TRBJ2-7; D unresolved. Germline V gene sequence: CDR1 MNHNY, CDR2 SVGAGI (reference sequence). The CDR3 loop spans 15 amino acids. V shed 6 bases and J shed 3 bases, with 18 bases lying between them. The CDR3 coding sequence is TGTGCCAGCAGCCGTTTCGAAAGAGTAAACTACGAGCAGTACTTC. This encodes CASSRFERVNYEQYF.

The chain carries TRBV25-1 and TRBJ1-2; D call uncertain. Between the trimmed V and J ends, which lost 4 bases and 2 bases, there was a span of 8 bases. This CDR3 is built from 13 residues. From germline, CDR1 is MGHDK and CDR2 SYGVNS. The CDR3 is CASSARQNYGYTF. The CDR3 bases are TGTGCCAGCAGTGCAAGGCAGAACTATGGCTACACCTTC.

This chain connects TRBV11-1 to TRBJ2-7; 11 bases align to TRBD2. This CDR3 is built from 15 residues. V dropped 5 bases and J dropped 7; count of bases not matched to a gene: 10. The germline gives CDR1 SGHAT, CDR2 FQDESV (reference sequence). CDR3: CASSLIAGGPGEQYF. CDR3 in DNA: TGTGCCAGCAGCCTCATAGCGGGAGGGCCGGGAGAGCAGTACTTC.

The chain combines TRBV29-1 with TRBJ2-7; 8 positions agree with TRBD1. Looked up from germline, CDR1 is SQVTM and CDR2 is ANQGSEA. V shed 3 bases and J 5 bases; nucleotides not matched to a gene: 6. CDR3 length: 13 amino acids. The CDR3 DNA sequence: TGCAGCGTTGATACCCCAGGGGGCAACGAGCAGTACTTC. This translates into CSVDTPGGNEQYF.

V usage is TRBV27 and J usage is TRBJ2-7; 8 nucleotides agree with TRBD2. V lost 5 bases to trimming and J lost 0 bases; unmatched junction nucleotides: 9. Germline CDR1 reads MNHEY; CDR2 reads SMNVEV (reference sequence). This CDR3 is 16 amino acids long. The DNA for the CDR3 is TGTGCCAGCAGTCGGGGGGGGGCAGGGATCTCCTACGAGCAGTACTTC. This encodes CASSRGGAGISYEQYF.

The DNA of the CDR3 is TGTGCCAGCAGTTCTCTAGCGGGAGGGGAAACTGAGCAGTTCTTC. Residues: CASSSLAGGETEQFF. The V call is TRBV6-6, the J call TRBJ2-1, with 12 bases matching TRBD2. Losses at the gene ends were 4 bases for V and 9 bases for J; bases not matched to a gene: 7. Germline lookup yields CDR1 MNHNY and CDR2 SVGAGI (reference sequence). This CDR3 comprises 15 residues.

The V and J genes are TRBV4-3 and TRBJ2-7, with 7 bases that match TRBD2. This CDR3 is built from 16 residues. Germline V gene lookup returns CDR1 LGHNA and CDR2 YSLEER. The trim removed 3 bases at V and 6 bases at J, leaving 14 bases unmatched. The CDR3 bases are TGCGCCAGCAGCCATGGAGACCCGGCGGGAGTGGCCGAGCAGTACTTC. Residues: CASSHGDPAGVAEQYF.

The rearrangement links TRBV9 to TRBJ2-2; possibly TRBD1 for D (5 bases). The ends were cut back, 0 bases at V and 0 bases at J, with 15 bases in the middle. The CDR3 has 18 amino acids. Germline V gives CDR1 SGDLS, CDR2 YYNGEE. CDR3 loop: CASSVDVTVRANTGELFF. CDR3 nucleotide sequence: TGTGCCAGCAGCGTAGATGTGACGGTCAGGGCGAACACCGGGGAGCTGTTTTTT.

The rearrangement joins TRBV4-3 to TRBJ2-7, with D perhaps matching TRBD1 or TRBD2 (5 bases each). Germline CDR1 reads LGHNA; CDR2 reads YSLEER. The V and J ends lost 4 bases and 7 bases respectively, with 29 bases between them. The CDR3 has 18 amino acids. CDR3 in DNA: TGCGCCAGCAGCCCTCAGGCGGGCAGGGTGATGCTTTCCGAGGAGCAGTACTTC. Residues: CASSPQAGRVMLSEEQYF.

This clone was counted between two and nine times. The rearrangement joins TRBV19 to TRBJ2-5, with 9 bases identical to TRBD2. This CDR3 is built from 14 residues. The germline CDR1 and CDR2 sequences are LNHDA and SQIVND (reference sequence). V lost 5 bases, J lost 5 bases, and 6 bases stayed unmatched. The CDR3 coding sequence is TGTGCCAGTAGTTTGGGACTAGCCCACGAGACCCAGTACTTC. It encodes CASSLGLAHETQYF.

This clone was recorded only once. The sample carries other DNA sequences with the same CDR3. The CDR3 DNA is TGCAGTGCTAGAGATGGGTATGGCTACACCTTC. This translates into CSARDGYGYTF. The chain employs TRBV20-1 and TRBJ1-2; D remains unclear. The CDR3 consists of 11 residues. CDR1 DFQATT and CDR2 SNEGSKA come from the germline V gene (reference sequence). Trimming stripped 0 bases from V and 5 bases from J, with 4 bases between.